The present T cell receptor beta chain was sequenced within a study of T-cell memory formation after mild COVID-19. In this sample, this clonotype turned up many times. Via MiXCR, TCRdb re-called the 5' RACE reads, giving one row per CDR3 protein. The sample has 150,000 to 200,000 distinct CDR3 sequences; under 20% are singletons. The V and J ends lost 4 bases and 7 bases, in that order; junction bases with no gene match: 5. CDR1 SGHRS and CDR2 YFSETQ come from the germline V gene. There are 13 residues in the CDR3. This chain uses TRBV5-1 with TRBJ1-5, with TRBD1 identical over 7 bases. The clonotype was recovered from a man younger than 35 who had mild COVID-19 (a few samples of this study predate the infection). Cell type and time point are not known. The sequenced material came from PBMCs or a T cell subset sorted from them (not recorded which). The CDR3 region has the DNA TGCGCCAGCAGCCTCACAGGGGCGCAGCCCCAGCATTTT. Protein: CASSLTGAQPQHF.